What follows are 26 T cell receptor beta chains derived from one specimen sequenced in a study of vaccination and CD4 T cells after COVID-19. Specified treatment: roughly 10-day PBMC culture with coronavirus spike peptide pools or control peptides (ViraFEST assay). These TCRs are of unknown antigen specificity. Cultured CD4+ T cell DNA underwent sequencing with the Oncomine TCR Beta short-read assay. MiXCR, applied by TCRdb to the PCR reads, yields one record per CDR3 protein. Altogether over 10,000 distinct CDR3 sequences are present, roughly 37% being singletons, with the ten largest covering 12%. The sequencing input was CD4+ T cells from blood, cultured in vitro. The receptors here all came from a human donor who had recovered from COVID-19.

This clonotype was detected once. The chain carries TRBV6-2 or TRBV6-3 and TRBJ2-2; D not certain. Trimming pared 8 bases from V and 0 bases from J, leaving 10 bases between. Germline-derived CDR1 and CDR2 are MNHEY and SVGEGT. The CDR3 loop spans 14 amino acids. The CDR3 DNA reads TGTGCCAGCCTTTTCGGATCGAACACCGGGGAGCTGTTTTTT. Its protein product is CASLFGSNTGELFF.

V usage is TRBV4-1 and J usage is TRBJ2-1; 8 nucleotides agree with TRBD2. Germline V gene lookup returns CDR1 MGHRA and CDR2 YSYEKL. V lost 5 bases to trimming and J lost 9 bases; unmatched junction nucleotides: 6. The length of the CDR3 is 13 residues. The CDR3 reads CASSWREAFEQFF. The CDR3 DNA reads TGCGCCAGCAGCTGGCGGGAGGCATTTGAGCAGTTCTTC.

CDR3 nucleotides: TGTGCCAGCAGCTTAGTTGTGGGCTACGAGCAGTACTTC. Translating gives CASSLVVGYEQYF. The chain is built from TRBV7-9 and TRBJ2-7, with no clear D. CDR1 SEHNR and CDR2 FQNEAQ come from the germline V gene (reference sequence). CDR3 size: 13 residues. The V and J ends lost 1 base and 3 bases respectively, with 7 bases between them.

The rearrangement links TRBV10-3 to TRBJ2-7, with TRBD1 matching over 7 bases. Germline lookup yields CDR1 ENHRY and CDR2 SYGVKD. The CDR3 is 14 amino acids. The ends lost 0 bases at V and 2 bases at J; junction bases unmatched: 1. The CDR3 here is CAISESGQAYEQYF. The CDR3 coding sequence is TGTGCCATCAGTGAGTCCGGACAGGCCTACGAGCAGTACTTC.

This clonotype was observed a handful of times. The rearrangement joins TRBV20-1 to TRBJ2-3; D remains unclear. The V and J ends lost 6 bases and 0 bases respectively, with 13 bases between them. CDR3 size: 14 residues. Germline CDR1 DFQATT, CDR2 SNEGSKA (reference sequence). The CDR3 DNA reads TGCAGTGCCAAGACGGTAAAAAGCACAGATACGCAGTATTTT. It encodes CSAKTVKSTDTQYF.

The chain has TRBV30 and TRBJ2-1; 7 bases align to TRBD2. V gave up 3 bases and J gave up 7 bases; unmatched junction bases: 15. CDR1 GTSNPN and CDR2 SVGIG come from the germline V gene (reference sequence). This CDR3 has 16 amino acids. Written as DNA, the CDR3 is TGTGCCTGGAGCGGAACTCGACTAGCCGGACGGAATGAGCAGTTCTTC. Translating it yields CAWSGTRLAGRNEQFF.

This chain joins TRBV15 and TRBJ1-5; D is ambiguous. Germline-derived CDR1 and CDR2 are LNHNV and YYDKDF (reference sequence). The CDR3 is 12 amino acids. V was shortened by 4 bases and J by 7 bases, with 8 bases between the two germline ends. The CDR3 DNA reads TGTGCCACCAGCATTGGAGGACAGCCCCAGCATTTT. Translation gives CATSIGGQPQHF.

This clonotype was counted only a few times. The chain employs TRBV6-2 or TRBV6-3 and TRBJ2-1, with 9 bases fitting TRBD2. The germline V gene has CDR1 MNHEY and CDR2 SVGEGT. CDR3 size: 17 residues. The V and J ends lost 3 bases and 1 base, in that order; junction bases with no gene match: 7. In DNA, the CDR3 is TGTGCCAGCAGTTATTCGGCTAGCGGGGCTTCCTACAATGAGCAGTTCTTC. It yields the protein CASSYSASGASYNEQFF.

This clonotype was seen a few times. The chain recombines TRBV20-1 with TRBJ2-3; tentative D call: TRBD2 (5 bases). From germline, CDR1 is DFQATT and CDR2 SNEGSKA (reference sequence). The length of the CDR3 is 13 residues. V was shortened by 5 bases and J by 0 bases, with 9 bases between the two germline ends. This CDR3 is CSASRGSTDTQYF. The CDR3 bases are TGCAGTGCTTCTCGCGGGAGCACAGATACGCAGTATTTT.

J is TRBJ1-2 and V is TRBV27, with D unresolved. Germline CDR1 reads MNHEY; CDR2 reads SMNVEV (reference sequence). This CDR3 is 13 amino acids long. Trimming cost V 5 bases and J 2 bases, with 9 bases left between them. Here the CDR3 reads CASSPLANYGYTF. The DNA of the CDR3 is TGTGCCAGCAGTCCGTTAGCGAACTATGGCTACACCTTC.

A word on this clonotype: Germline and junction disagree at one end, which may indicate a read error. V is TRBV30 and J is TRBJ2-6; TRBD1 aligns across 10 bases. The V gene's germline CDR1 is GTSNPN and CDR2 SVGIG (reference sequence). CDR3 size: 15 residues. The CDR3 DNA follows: TGTGCCTGGAGGGGACAGGGGTCTGGGGCCAACGTCCTGAGTTTC. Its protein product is CAWRGQGSGANVLSF.

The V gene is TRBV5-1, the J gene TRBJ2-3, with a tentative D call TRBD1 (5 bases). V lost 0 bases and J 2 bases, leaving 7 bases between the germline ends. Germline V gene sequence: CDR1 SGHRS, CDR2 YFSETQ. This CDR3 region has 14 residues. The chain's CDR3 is CASSLGQNTDTQYF. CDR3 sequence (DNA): TGCGCCAGCAGCTTGGGACAGAACACAGATACGCAGTATTTT.

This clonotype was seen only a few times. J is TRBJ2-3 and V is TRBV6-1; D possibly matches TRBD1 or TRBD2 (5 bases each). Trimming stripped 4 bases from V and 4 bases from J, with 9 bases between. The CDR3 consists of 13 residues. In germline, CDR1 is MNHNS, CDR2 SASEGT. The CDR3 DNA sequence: TGTGCCAGCAGTGGCGAGGGGTCAGATACGCAGTATTTT. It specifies CASSGEGSDTQYF.

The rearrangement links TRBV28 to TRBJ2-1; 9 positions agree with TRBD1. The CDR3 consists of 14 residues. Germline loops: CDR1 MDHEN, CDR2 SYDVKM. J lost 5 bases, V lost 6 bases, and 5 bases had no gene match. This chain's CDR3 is CASSRDRANNEQFF. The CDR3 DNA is TGTGCCAGCAGCCGGGACAGGGCGAACAATGAGCAGTTCTTC.

For the CDR3, the DNA is TGTGCCAGCAGCCTAAATCCGGGACAGGGATCCCCACGAGACATTCAGTACTTC. Protein: CASSLNPGQGSPRDIQYF. This chain connects TRBV7-9 to TRBJ2-4; 9 positions match TRBD1. V trimming: 5 bases; J trimming: 8 bases; junction bases outside the gene matches: 19. CDR1 is SEHNR and CDR2 is FQNEAQ in the germline V gene (reference sequence). The CDR3 is 18 residues long.

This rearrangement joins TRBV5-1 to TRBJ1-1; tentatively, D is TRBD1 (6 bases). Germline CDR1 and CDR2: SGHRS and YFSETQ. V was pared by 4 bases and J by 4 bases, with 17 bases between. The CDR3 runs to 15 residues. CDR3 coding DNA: TGCGCCAGCAGCCCCGGTGAGGGGGTGAGCACTGAAGCTTTCTTT. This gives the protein CASSPGEGVSTEAFF.

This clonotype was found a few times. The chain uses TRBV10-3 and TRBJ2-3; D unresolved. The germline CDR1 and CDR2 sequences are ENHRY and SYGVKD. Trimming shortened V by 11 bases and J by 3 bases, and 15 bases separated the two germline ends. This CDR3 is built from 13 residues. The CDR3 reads CAAMKTETDTQYF. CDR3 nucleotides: TGTGCCGCCATGAAGACTGAGACAGATACGCAGTATTTT.

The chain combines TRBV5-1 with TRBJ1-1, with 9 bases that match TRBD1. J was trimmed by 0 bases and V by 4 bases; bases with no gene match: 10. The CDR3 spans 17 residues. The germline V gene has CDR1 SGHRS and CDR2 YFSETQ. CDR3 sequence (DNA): TGCGCCAGCAGCAAAACCGGGACAGGGACACTGAACACTGAAGCTTTCTTT. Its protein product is CASSKTGTGTLNTEAFF.

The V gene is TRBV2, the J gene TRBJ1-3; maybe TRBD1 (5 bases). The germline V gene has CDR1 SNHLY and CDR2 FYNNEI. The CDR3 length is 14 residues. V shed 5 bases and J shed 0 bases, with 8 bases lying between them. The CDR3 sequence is CASSLRDSGNTIYF. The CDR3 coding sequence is TGTGCCAGCAGTCTCAGGGACTCTGGAAACACCATATATTTT.

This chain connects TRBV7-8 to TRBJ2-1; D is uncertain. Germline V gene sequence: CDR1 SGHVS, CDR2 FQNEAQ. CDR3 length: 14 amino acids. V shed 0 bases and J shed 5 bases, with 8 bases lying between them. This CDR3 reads CASSLAVSHNEQFF. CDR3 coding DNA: TGTGCCAGCAGCTTAGCGGTCAGCCACAATGAGCAGTTCTTC. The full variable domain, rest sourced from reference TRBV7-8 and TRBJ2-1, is GAGVSQSPRYKVAKRGQDVALRCDPISGHVSLFWYQQALGQGPEFLTYFQNEAQLDKSGLPSDRFFAERPEGSVSTLKIQRTQQEDSAVYLCASSLAVSHNEQFFGPGTRLTVL.

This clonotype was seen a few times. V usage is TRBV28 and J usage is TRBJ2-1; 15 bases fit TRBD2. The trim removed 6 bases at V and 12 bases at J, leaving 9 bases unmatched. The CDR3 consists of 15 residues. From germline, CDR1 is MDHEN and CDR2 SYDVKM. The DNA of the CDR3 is TGTGCCAGCAGCGAGCCGGGACTAGCGGGAGGCCCGCAGTTCTTC. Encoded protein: CASSEPGLAGGPQFF. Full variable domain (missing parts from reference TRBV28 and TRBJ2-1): DVKVTQSSRYLVKRTGEKVFLECVQDMDHENMFWYRQDPGLGLRLIYFSYDVKMKEKGDIPEGYSVSREKKERFSLILESASTNQTSMYLCASSEPGLAGGPQFFGPGTRLTVL.

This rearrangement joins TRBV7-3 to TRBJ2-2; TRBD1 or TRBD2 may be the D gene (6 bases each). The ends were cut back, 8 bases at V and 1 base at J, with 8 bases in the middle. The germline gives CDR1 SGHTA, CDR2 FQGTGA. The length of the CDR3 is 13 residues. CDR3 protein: CASGGGNTGELFF. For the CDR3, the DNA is TGTGCCAGCGGAGGGGGGAACACCGGGGAGCTGTTTTTT.

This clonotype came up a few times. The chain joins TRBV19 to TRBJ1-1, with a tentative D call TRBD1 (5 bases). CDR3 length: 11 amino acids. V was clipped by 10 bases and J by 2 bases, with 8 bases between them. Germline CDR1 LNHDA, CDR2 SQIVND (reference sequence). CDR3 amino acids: CATDRNTEAFF. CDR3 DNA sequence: TGTGCCACTGACAGAAACACTGAAGCTTTCTTT.

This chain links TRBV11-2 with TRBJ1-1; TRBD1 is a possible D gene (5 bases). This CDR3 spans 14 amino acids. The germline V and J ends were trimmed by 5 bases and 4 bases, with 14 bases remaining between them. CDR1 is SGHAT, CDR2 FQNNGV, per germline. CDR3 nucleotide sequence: TGTGCCAGCAGCATACGACCGGGGGGCACTGAAGCTTTCTTT. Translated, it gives CASSIRPGGTEAFF.

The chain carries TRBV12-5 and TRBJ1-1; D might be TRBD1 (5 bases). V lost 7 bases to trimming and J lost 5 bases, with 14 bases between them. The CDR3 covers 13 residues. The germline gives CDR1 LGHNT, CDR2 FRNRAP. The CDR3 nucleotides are TGTGCTAGTGTAGGGGTTTTGGGAACTGAAGCTTTCTTT. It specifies CASVGVLGTEAFF.

CDR3 coding DNA: TGTGCCAGCAGTGATGGAATATGGGGGAGTGACAATGAGCAGTTCTTC. It is translated as CASSDGIWGSDNEQFF. The chain joins TRBV2 to TRBJ2-1; D may be TRBD1 or TRBD2 (5 bases each). Germline-derived CDR1 and CDR2 are SNHLY and FYNNEI. The CDR3 contains 16 residues. V was cut by 3 bases and J by 5 bases, with 17 bases left in between.